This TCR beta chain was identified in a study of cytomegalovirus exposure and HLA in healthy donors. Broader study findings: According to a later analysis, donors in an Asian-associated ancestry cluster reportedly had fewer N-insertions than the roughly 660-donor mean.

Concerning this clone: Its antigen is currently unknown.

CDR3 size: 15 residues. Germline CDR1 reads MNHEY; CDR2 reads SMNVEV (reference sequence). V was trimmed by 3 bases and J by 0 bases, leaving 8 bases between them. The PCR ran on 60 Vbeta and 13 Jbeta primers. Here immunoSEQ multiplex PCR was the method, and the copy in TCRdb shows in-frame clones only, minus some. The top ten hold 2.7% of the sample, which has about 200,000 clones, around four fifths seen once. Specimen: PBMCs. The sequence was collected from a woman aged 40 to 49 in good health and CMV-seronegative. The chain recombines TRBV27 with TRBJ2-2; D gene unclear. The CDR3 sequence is CASSFAQTNTGELFF. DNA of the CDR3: TGTGCCAGCAGTTTTGCCCAGACGAACACCGGGGAGCTGTTTTTT.